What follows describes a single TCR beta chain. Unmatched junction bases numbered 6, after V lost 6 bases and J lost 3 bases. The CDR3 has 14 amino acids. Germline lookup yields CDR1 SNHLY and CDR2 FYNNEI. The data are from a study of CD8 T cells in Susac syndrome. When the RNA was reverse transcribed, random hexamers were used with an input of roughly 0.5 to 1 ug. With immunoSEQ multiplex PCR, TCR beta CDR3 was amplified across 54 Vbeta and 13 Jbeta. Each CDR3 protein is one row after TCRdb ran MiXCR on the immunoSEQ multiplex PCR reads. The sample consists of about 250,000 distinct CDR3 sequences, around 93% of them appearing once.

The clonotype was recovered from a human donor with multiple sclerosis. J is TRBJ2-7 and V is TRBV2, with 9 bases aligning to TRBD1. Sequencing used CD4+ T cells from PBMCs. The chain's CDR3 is CASRTTGQGYEQYF. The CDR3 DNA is TGTGCCAGCAGAACGACGGGACAGGGCTACGAGCAGTACTTC.